The rows below give T cell receptor beta chains drawn from one sample of a study of blood T cell repertoires in COVID-19. Clones were read by immunoSEQ multiplex PCR, and TCRdb kept only the in-frame ones, dropping some. The sample holds 80,000 to 95,000 clones; roughly 88% are singletons and the top ten take under 35%. The sample comprised peripheral blood. These receptors came from a woman over 75 with active or convalescent COVID-19. The CDR3 runs from the conserved cysteine through the conserved F or W. The D gene is left open where the match is weak. Size is stated for part of the rows, as once, few or many counts, or as a class when the clone is expanded.

DNA	CDR3	D	J	V	size
TGTGCCAGCAGTTTTTCGGGGAATGAGCAGTTCTTC	CASSFSGNEQFF	.	TRBJ2-1	TRBV27	.
TGCGCCAGCAGGACAGGGGAAAGTGGTGAGCAGTTCTTC	CASRTGESGEQFF	TRBD1	TRBJ2-1	TRBV10-2	once
TGTGCCAGCAGCCAATCGGACAGGGGAAACACCGGGGAGCTGTTTTTT	CASSQSDRGNTGELFF	TRBD1	TRBJ2-2	TRBV3-1/TRBV3-2	.
TGTGCCAGCAGCTTAGCGGGGACAGTAATTGGCTACACCTTC	CASSLAGTVIGYTF	TRBD1	TRBJ1-2	TRBV7-2	few
TGTGCCAGTAGTATCGCCGGGGGGCGAGGCAATCAGCCCCAGCATTTT	CASSIAGGRGNQPQHF	.	TRBJ1-5	TRBV19	.
TGTGCCTCAGCGTCGGTGGTTCTTTATGGCTACACCTTC	CASASVVLYGYTF	.	TRBJ1-2	TRBV11-3	.
TGTGCCAGCAGCCTTACTAGCGGGGGGAAAAACATTCAGTACTTC	CASSLTSGGKNIQYF	TRBD2	TRBJ2-4	TRBV3-1/TRBV3-2	.
TGTGCCAGTAGTGCCTTAGCGGGAGGTACCGGGGAGCTGTTTTTT	CASSALAGGTGELFF	TRBD2	TRBJ2-2	TRBV19	.
TGTGCCAGTAGTATAGGATGGCGGGCAACTAATGAAAAACTGTTTTTT	CASSIGWRATNEKLFF	.	TRBJ1-4	TRBV19	.
TGTGCCAGCAGTCCCGCCGGGACAGGGGTTGATCAGCCCCAGCATTTT	CASSPAGTGVDQPQHF	TRBD1	TRBJ1-5	TRBV28	few
TGTGCCAGCAGCTCTCGTCCGGTAGGGACTCCCCGACCCTACAATGAGCAGTTCTTC	CASSSRPVGTPRPYNEQFF	.	TRBJ2-1	TRBV7-8	.
TGTGCCAGTAGTACTAGCGGAGCGAACACCGGGGAGCTGTTTTTT	CASSTSGANTGELFF	TRBD2	TRBJ2-2	TRBV19	.
TGTGCCAGCAGCGCAGGAATATCGGGGGAAAAACTGTTTTTT	CASSAGISGEKLFF	.	TRBJ1-4	TRBV9	few
TGTGCCAGCAGTTTAGTTGCAGGCACAGGAGGAAACACCATATATTTT	CASSLVAGTGGNTIYF	.	TRBJ1-3	TRBV28	once
TGTGCCAGCAGTTCCCCCAGGGACCTCCACTTT	CASSSPRDLHF	.	TRBJ1-6	TRBV28	.
TGTGCCAGCAGCGCCGGGGGTATCTCTGGAAACACCATATATTTT	CASSAGGISGNTIYF	.	TRBJ1-3	TRBV9	.
TGTGCCAGCAGTCTAAGCGGGGGGGCGGCAGATACGCAGTATTTT	CASSLSGGAADTQYF	TRBD2	TRBJ2-3	TRBV6-2/TRBV6-3	.
TGTGCCACCAGCAGAGTTGGCCTTGTCCTTACCCCCGAGCAGTACTTC	CATSRVGLVLTPEQYF	.	TRBJ2-7	TRBV15	.
TGTGCCAGCAGGGTTCAGGGGAACACTGAAGCTTTCTTT	CASRVQGNTEAFF	.	TRBJ1-1	TRBV6-5	.
TGTGCCAGCAGTATCACAGGGGGCGGTGGCAATCAGCCCCAGCATTTT	CASSITGGGGNQPQHF	TRBD1	TRBJ1-5	TRBV7-2	few
TGCGCCAGCAGCTACGCCGGTCGGACTACCAAAGAGACCCAGTACTTC	CASSYAGRTTKETQYF	.	TRBJ2-5	TRBV4-1	.
TGTGCCAGCAGCCCCGACAGGAACTATGGCTACACCTTC	CASSPDRNYGYTF	.	TRBJ1-2	TRBV7-2	.
TGTGCCAGCAGCTCAACCCCGGGACAGGGGGAGGTTGGCTACACCTTC	CASSSTPGQGEVGYTF	TRBD1	TRBJ1-2	TRBV7-2	.
TGTGCCAGAAGCTTGCTCAAGCGTGTGAGTCAAGAGACCCAGTACTTC	CARSLLKRVSQETQYF	.	TRBJ2-5	TRBV5-3	.
TGTGCCAGTAGTCTCTACCTTGGGGAGACGCGCGATGCGCAGTATTTT	CASSLYLGETRDAQYF	.	TRBJ2-3	TRBV19	once
TGTGCCAGCAGCTCCCAGCCGGGACACCGCACAGATACGCAGTATTTT	CASSSQPGHRTDTQYF	.	TRBJ2-3	TRBV9	.
TGTGCCAGCACGCCGGGCACAGGGGGTTTATATGGCTACACCTTC	CASTPGTGGLYGYTF	TRBD1	TRBJ1-2	TRBV5-4	.
TGTGCCAGCAGATCCCAGGGGCGGGGGGCTGAAGCTTTCTTT	CASRSQGRGAEAFF	.	TRBJ1-1	TRBV2	.